This T cell receptor beta chain stems from a study of blood T cell repertoires in COVID-19. At the level of the study: The origin of the acute and convalescent COVID-19 samples was the United States, Italy and Spain. Nucleic acid was either cDNA or gDNA, and it came from T cells, B-cell-depleted T cells, or PBMCs.

As originally analysed: Counts of nucleated cells, estimated from reference gene primer amplification, were obtained. Assay: immunoSEQ multiplex PCR; the TCRdb copy retains only in-frame clones and omits some. The V and J calls and clone size come from that table; D and trimming were worked out from the DNA. Of about 440,000 clones in the sample, approximately 90% were seen once. V shed 5 bases and J shed 8 bases, with 18 bases lying between them. The CDR3 length is 14 residues. In germline, CDR1 is SEHNR, CDR2 FQNEAQ (reference sequence). The receptor comes from a woman in her 30s with acute or convalescent COVID-19. Specimen: peripheral blood. This rearrangement joins TRBV7-9 to TRBJ1-2, with D uncertain. CDR3 sequence (DNA): TGTGCCAGCAGCCCGCTCCTGGCCGTGTCGGGCTACACCTTC. The encoded protein is CASSPLLAVSGYTF.